This T cell receptor beta chain was sequenced for a study of Ad26.COV2.S vaccination and SARS-CoV-2 variants. On the study more broadly: A participant enrolled in the COV1001 Ad26.COV2.S trial arm provided the sample. The study gave Ad26.COV2.S intramuscularly, once or twice 56 days apart.

V dropped 9 bases and J dropped 0 bases, with 10 bases sitting between them. This CDR3 is 13 amino acids long. Libraries were prepared by immunoSEQ multiplex PCR; TCRdb keeps only in-frame clonotypes and omits some of them. The sample comprises about 320,000 clones, 70% to 90% of which are singletons, and approximately 2.2% rests with the top ten. The treatment: around 19 received Ad26.COV2.S at low or high dose, single or two shots; five or six received placebo; per-sample allocation not given. Sampling was done on day 63 after the first vaccine or placebo injection. Vaccination used an Ad26 vector expressing Wuhan-strain SARS-CoV-2 spike.

The material sequenced was peripheral blood, taken in a trial of Ad26.COV2.S vaccine versus placebo. This sequence originates from a person between 18 and 65 years old who received the Ad26.COV2.S COVID-19 vaccine or a placebo. This chain connects TRBV12-3 or TRBV12-4 to TRBJ2-3; D not certain. The DNA of the CDR3 is TGTGCCAGTCGTTCAGAGAGCACAGATACGCAGTATTTT. The encoded protein is CASRSESTDTQYF.